The 2 T cell receptor beta chains listed next were all sequenced from one sample in a study of blood T cell repertoires in COVID-19. TCRdb keeps only in-frame clones here, not all; method: immunoSEQ multiplex PCR. The sample holds about 120,000 clones, over 75% seen once. The sequenced sample was peripheral blood. The receptors shown here come from a man between 65 and 85 years old with active or convalescent COVID-19.

The CDR3 loop is CASSIRRWQLAGALHEQFF. The CDR3 DNA reads TGTGCCAGTAGCATACGCAGGTGGCAACTAGCGGGAGCATTGCATGAGCAGTTCTTC. The V call is TRBV19, the J call TRBJ2-1; 11 nucleotides line up with TRBD2. This CDR3 comprises 19 residues. CDR1 and CDR2 from the germline V gene are LNHDA and SQIVND (reference sequence). Trimming took 6 bases from V and 8 from J; bases not matched to a gene: 21.

The rearrangement uses TRBV27 and TRBJ2-7, with TRBD1 identical over 8 bases. V was pared by 6 bases and J by 0 bases, with 7 bases of the junction left unmatched. The CDR3 length is 15 residues. Germline V gives CDR1 MNHEY, CDR2 SMNVEV (reference sequence). The CDR3 is CASSPTGGSSYEQYF. The CDR3 coding sequence is TGTGCCAGCAGCCCAACAGGGGGGAGCTCCTACGAGCAGTACTTC.